These 21 T cell receptor beta chains came from one sample sequenced in a study of persistence of HIV-infected CD4 T cells. These receptors' antigens are unknown. This nonspecific control used anti-CD3/anti-CD28 bead stimulation of CD4+ T cells. Responding CD4+ T cells were sorted by upregulation of both CD40 ligand and CD69. The libraries were made with immunoSEQ version 4 in survey mode. The assay was immunoSEQ multiplex PCR, and TCRdb's table has in-frame clones only and misses some. The table includes 40,000 to 60,000 clones, just under 90% detected once. The starting material was CD4+ T cells sorted from PBMCs after approximately 19-hour stimulation, obtained from a patient who received antiretroviral therapy. Every receptor here comes from an adult woman with HIV who was CMV-seropositive.

The gene calls are TRBV18 and TRBJ1-2; no definite D call. Trimming left V 4 bases short and J 4 bases short, with 16 bases between. Germline V gene data show CDR1 as KGHSH and CDR2 as LQKENI. This CDR3 has 15 amino acids. The CDR3 sequence: CASSLTSAEPYGYTF. The CDR3 coding sequence is TGTGCCAGCTCACTCACTTCGGCGGAGCCCTATGGCTACACCTTC. Variable domain in full (rest from reference TRBV18 and TRBJ1-2): NAGVMQNPRHLVRRRGQEARLRCSPMKGHSHVYWYRQLPEEGLKFMVYLQKENIIDESGMPKERFSAEFPKEGPSILRIQQVVRGDSAAYFCASSLTSAEPYGYTFGSGTRLTVV.

The chain uses TRBV4-1 and TRBJ2-7, with D possibly matching TRBD1 (6 bases). Germline V gene lookup returns CDR1 MGHRA and CDR2 YSYEKL. The length of the CDR3 is 13 residues. V shed 8 bases and J shed 2 bases, with 13 bases lying between them. CDR3 sequence reads: CASSRDTPYEQYF. The CDR3 DNA is TGCGCCAGCTCCCGGGACACACCCTACGAGCAGTACTTC.

The rearrangement uses TRBV7-9 and TRBJ1-2, with no clear D. Trimming stripped 1 base from V and 4 bases from J, with 7 bases between. CDR1 is SEHNR, CDR2 FQNEAQ, per germline (reference sequence). CDR3 size: 13 residues. The CDR3 DNA is TGTGCCAGCAGCTTAGGGACTGCCTATGGCTACACCTTC. It specifies CASSLGTAYGYTF.

Written as DNA, the CDR3 is TGTGCCAGCAACGACCGGGACAGCGGTATTTTTGGCTACACCTTC. This translates into CASNDRDSGIFGYTF. This chain links TRBV5-6 with TRBJ1-2; 7 nucleotides agree with TRBD1. V was pared by 6 bases and J by 7 bases, with 15 bases of the junction left unmatched. CDR1 and CDR2 (germline): SGHDT, YYEEEE. The CDR3 extends over 15 amino acids.

Concerning this clone: The junction and the germline gene differ at one end; a read error may be behind it. The chain links TRBV7-2 to TRBJ2-3, with a tentative D call TRBD2 (6 bases). CDR1 and CDR2 from the germline V gene are SGHTA and FQGNSA. The CDR3 spans 16 residues. CDR3 amino acids: CASSVAADRVTDTQYF. The CDR3 coding sequence is TGTGCCAGCAGCGTAGCGGCAGATAGGGTCACAGATACGCAGTATTTT.

The rearrangement uses TRBV7-3 and TRBJ2-3; 11 nucleotides match TRBD1. Trimming at V came to 5 bases and at J to 3 bases, leaving 7 bases not matched to a gene. Germline lookup yields CDR1 SGHTA and CDR2 FQGTGA. This CDR3 region has 16 residues. The CDR3 DNA is TGTGCCAGCAGCCTATCCGGGACAGGGGGTACAGATACGCAGTATTTT. Protein product: CASSLSGTGGTDTQYF.

The rearrangement links TRBV15 to TRBJ1-2, with TRBD1 as a possible D gene (6 bases). V was pared by 3 bases and J by 4 bases, with 15 bases between. Germline values: CDR1 LNHNV, CDR2 YYDKDF (reference sequence). This CDR3 spans 15 amino acids. CDR3 coding DNA: TGTGCCACCAGCAGCAACAGGGATAAAAGCTATGGCTACACCTTC. This gives the protein CATSSNRDKSYGYTF.

This chain links TRBV19 with TRBJ2-1; 9 bases align to TRBD1. The germline V gene has CDR1 LNHDA and CDR2 SQIVND (reference sequence). V lost 8 bases to trimming and J lost 8 bases; unmatched junction nucleotides: 10. CDR3 length: 14 residues. CDR3 region: CASVEGQGNYEQFF. Here the CDR3 DNA reads TGTGCCAGTGTCGAGGGACAGGGCAATTATGAGCAGTTCTTC.

This sequence joins TRBV19 and TRBJ1-5; the match to TRBD1 covers 9 bases. The CDR3 length is 14 residues. V was pared by 5 bases and J by 7 bases, with 6 bases of the junction left unmatched. Germline loops: CDR1 LNHDA, CDR2 SQIVND (reference sequence). For the CDR3, the DNA is TGTGCCAGTAGTGGACAGGGGATAGGGCAGCCCCAGCATTTT. Translated, it gives CASSGQGIGQPQHF.

This chain joins TRBV5-6 and TRBJ2-3; D ambiguous. The CDR3 is 16 residues long. V lost 0 bases and J 2 bases, leaving 13 bases between the germline ends. CDR1 is SGHDT, CDR2 YYEEEE, per germline. CDR3 DNA sequence: TGTGCCAGCAGCTTGGGGGCCAGGATCCTCACAGATACGCAGTATTTT. Amino acid sequence: CASSLGARILTDTQYF.

The gene calls are TRBV30 and TRBJ1-1; 7 nucleotides line up with TRBD1. This CDR3 has 16 residues. CDR1 and CDR2 from the germline V gene are GTSNPN and SVGIG (reference sequence). V shed 1 base, J shed 4 bases, and the junction held 12 bases outside the gene matches. The CDR3 protein is CAWSGRDRREGTEAFF. In DNA form, the CDR3 reads TGTGCCTGGAGTGGACGGGACAGAAGGGAGGGCACTGAAGCTTTCTTT.

V usage is TRBV15 and J usage is TRBJ2-1, with TRBD2 matching over 7 bases. The CDR3 runs 15 residues. The ends lost 0 bases at V and 2 bases at J; junction bases unmatched: 1. In germline, CDR1 is LNHNV, CDR2 YYDKDF (reference sequence). The CDR3 protein is CATSRDGRTYNEQFF. The CDR3 DNA reads TGTGCCACCAGCAGAGACGGGAGGACCTACAATGAGCAGTTCTTC.

The J gene is TRBJ1-6, the V gene TRBV2; no definite D call. Germline V gene sequence: CDR1 SNHLY, CDR2 FYNNEI. This CDR3 contains 14 residues. V lost 9 bases to trimming and J lost 4 bases, with 13 bases between them. The CDR3 spells CASALILYNSPLHF. CDR3 nucleotides: TGTGCCAGTGCACTAATTTTGTATAATTCACCCCTCCACTTT.

The J gene is TRBJ1-5, the V gene TRBV15; 12 bases map to TRBD1. Germline CDR1 reads LNHNV; CDR2 reads YYDKDF (reference sequence). Unmatched junction bases numbered 18, after V lost 7 bases and J lost 11 bases. The CDR3 spans 17 residues. The CDR3 DNA follows: TGTGCCACCAAGGGGGGACAGGGGGCCCCTGGTAGTGGGACCCAGCATTTT. Translating it yields CATKGGQGAPGSGTQHF.

With respect to this clone: Other DNA sequences in this specimen translate into the identical CDR3. The chain joins TRBV7-8 to TRBJ1-1; no definite D call. The CDR3 runs to 13 residues. The germline V gene has CDR1 SGHVS and CDR2 FQNEAQ. Trimming took off 5 bases at V and 1 base at J, with 8 bases between the two ends. DNA of the CDR3: TGTGCCAGCAGCCCTGGACGGAACACTGAAGCTTTCTTT. Protein product: CASSPGRNTEAFF.

The rearrangement links TRBV19 to TRBJ2-7; 9 bases fit TRBD1. Trimming took 4 bases from V and 2 from J; bases not matched to a gene: 12. The CDR3 has 17 amino acids. CDR1 is LNHDA, CDR2 SQIVND, per germline (reference sequence). The CDR3 DNA is TGTGCCAGTAGTAGGGACAGGGTAGTGTTCGGCCCCTACGAGCAGTACTTC. Translating it yields CASSRDRVVFGPYEQYF.

V gene TRBV4-3 combines with J gene TRBJ2-5; possibly TRBD1 for D (5 bases). CDR1 is LGHNA and CDR2 is YSLEER in the germline V gene. V was trimmed by 0 bases and J by 5 bases, leaving 13 bases between them. The CDR3 totals 15 residues. CDR3 nucleotides: TGCGCCAGCAGCCAAGATCTGACAGATCCGGAGACCCAGTACTTC. Translation: CASSQDLTDPETQYF.

This rearrangement joins TRBV28 to TRBJ1-2, with D perhaps matching TRBD1 (5 bases). CDR1 MDHEN and CDR2 SYDVKM come from the germline V gene. CDR3 length equals 12 residues. Trimming shortened V by 3 bases and J by 6 bases, and 8 bases separated the two germline ends. The CDR3 DNA sequence: TGTGCCAGCAGTTTTTCGGGGGATGGCTACACCTTC. Its protein product is CASSFSGDGYTF.

The rearrangement uses TRBV23-1 and TRBJ1-5; no clear D. TRBV23-1 is an ORF; its function is uncertain. The CDR3 contains 15 residues. V was pared by 0 bases and J by 4 bases, with 10 bases between. CDR3 in DNA: TGCGCCAGCAGTCAATCTTACAGCGGTAATCAGCCCCAGCATTTT. Translated, it gives CASSQSYSGNQPQHF.

This clone has just one count. The chain employs TRBV4-1 and TRBJ2-7; D remains ambiguous. V lost 2 bases and J lost 4, with 18 bases in between. The CDR3 is 16 amino acids. CDR1 and CDR2 (germline): MGHRA, YSYEKL. The CDR3 loop reads CASSQRVGSTRYEQYF. CDR3 in DNA: TGCGCCAGCAGCCAAAGGGTGGGCTCGACCCGTTACGAGCAGTACTTC.

The chain employs TRBV27 and TRBJ2-7; 7 bases align to TRBD2. This CDR3 has 16 amino acids. CDR1 MNHEY and CDR2 SMNVEV come from the germline V gene (reference sequence). J lost 5 bases, V lost 5 bases, and 15 bases had no gene match. The CDR3 DNA is TGTGCCAGCAGTCCGGCCGGTGGGCGGGGGACTCACGAGCAGTACTTC. Translating gives CASSPAGGRGTHEQYF.